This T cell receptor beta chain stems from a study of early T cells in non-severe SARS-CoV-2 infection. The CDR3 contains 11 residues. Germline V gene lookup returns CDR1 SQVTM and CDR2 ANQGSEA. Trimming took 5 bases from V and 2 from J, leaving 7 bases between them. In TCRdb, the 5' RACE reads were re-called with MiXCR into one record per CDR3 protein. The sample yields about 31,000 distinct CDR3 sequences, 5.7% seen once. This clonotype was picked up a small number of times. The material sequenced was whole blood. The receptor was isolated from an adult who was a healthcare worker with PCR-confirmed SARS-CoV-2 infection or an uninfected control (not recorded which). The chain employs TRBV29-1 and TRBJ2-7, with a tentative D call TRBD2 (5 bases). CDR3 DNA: TGCAGCGTTCGAGGGACCTACGAGCAGTACTTC. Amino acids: CSVRGTYEQYF.